Listed here are 16 T cell receptor beta chains from one sample, sequenced in a study of cytomegalovirus exposure and HLA in healthy donors. The primer mix had 60 Vbeta and 13 Jbeta primers. The table came from immunoSEQ multiplex PCR; TCRdb's copy has only in-frame clones and leaves some out. The sample holds around 150,000 clones, 70% to 80% seen once. Sequenced: PBMCs. All receptors derive from a man in his fifties in good health and CMV-seropositive.

The chain recombines TRBV4-1 with TRBJ2-5, with D perhaps matching TRBD2 (5 bases). The CDR3 has 15 residues. V lost 0 bases, J lost 2 bases, and 10 bases lay in between. Per germline, CDR1 MGHRA and CDR2 YSYEKL. In DNA, the CDR3 is TGCGCCAGCAGCCAAGATGGAGGAGATCAAGAGACCCAGTACTTC. Its translation: CASSQDGGDQETQYF.

The rearrangement uses TRBV7-9 and TRBJ2-1; 12 nucleotides match TRBD1. The V segment lost 6 bases and the J segment 8 bases; nucleotides outside the gene matches: 8. CDR1 is SEHNR and CDR2 is FQNEAQ in the germline V gene (reference sequence). The CDR3 is 15 amino acids. The CDR3 sequence is CASRPGTGGWYEQFF. As DNA, the CDR3 is TGTGCCAGCAGGCCAGGGACAGGGGGCTGGTATGAGCAGTTCTTC.

This clone was observed a few times. This chain connects TRBV6-6 to TRBJ1-5; a weak D match, TRBD1 (6 bases). Germline V lookup: CDR1 MNHNY, CDR2 SVGAGI (reference sequence). The germline V and J ends were trimmed by 2 bases and 6 bases, with 14 bases remaining between them. The CDR3 is made up of 15 amino acids. CDR3 region: CASSYGPGATQPQHF. As DNA, the CDR3 is TGTGCCAGCAGTTACGGACCAGGGGCTACTCAGCCCCAGCATTTT.

The chain employs TRBV7-2 and TRBJ1-3; no definite D call. CDR3 length: 11 amino acids. V gave up 4 bases and J gave up 6 bases, with 4 bases separating them. The germline gives CDR1 SGHTA, CDR2 FQGNSA. Here the CDR3 DNA reads TGTGCCAGCAGCTCCTTAAACACCATATATTTT. Its translation is CASSSLNTIYF. The variable domain in full, with the rest retrieved from reference TRBV7-2 and TRBJ1-3, is GAGVSQSPSNKVTEKGKDVELRCDPISGHTALYWYRQSLGQGLEFLIYFQGNSAPDKSGLPSDRFSAERTGGSVSTLTIQRTQQEDSAVYLCASSSLNTIYFGEGSWLTVV.

The gene calls are TRBV5-1 and TRBJ1-1; D remains unclear. Germline CDR1 SGHRS, CDR2 YFSETQ. This CDR3 region has 19 residues. The ends were cut back, 1 base at V and 3 bases at J, with 25 bases in the middle. CDR3 DNA: TGCGCCAGCAGCTTGTTTGGGCGGTTTGTAAGCGGGAACGACACTGAAGCTTTCTTT. Its translation is CASSLFGRFVSGNDTEAFF.

The CDR3 spells CASSISPGGSGYTF. The CDR3 DNA is TGTGCCAGTAGTATAAGCCCGGGAGGGAGCGGCTACACCTTC. V usage is TRBV19 and J usage is TRBJ1-2; D unresolved. This CDR3 region has 14 residues. The germline gives CDR1 LNHDA, CDR2 SQIVND (reference sequence). Trimming pared 2 bases from V and 8 bases from J, leaving 15 bases between.

There are a few counts of this clone. The chain recombines TRBV5-1 with TRBJ1-4; TRBD1 agrees at 7 bases. Germline lookup yields CDR1 SGHRS and CDR2 YFSETQ. V lost 3 bases and J lost 0; bases outside the gene matches: 2. The CDR3 has 15 residues. CDR3 DNA: TGCGCCAGCAGCTCAGGGGGATCAACTAATGAAAAACTGTTTTTT. Translated, it gives CASSSGGSTNEKLFF.

This clone was counted a few times. The chain links TRBV4-3 to TRBJ1-1; weak D call: TRBD1 (5 bases). Trimming removed 4 bases at V and 3 bases at J, with 24 bases between. Germline V lookup: CDR1 LGHNA, CDR2 YSLEER. This CDR3 spans 18 amino acids. CDR3 sequence reads: CASSPQIGRDSRDTEAFF. For the CDR3, the DNA is TGCGCCAGCAGCCCGCAGATTGGCCGGGACTCGAGGGACACTGAAGCTTTCTTT.

A few counts support this clone. CDR3 region: CASSVTGGSNQPQHF. The DNA for the CDR3 is TGCGCCAGCAGCGTGACAGGGGGGAGTAATCAGCCCCAGCATTTT. The gene calls are TRBV10-2 and TRBJ1-5, with TRBD1 matching 9 bases. The germline V gene has CDR1 WSHSY and CDR2 SAAADI. The CDR3 is made up of 15 amino acids. The V segment lost 6 bases and the J segment 4 bases; nucleotides outside the gene matches: 7.

V is TRBV27 and J is TRBJ1-6; possibly TRBD1 for D (6 bases). CDR1 and CDR2 (germline): MNHEY, SMNVEV (reference sequence). The length of the CDR3 is 15 residues. Trimming left V 8 bases short and J 9 bases short, with 20 bases between. CDR3 bases: TGTGCCAGCTACTCCTTAACAGGGTATGGTTCACCCCTCCACTTT. It is translated as CASYSLTGYGSPLHF.

The chain joins TRBV5-1 to TRBJ2-1; maybe TRBD2 (6 bases). Looked up from germline, CDR1 is SGHRS and CDR2 is YFSETQ. V dropped 0 bases and J dropped 6 bases, with 13 bases sitting between them. CDR3 length: 15 amino acids. The CDR3 protein is CASSLAGGGFNEQFF. The CDR3 DNA reads TGCGCCAGCAGCTTGGCCGGGGGAGGTTTCAATGAGCAGTTCTTC. Variable domain in full (rest from reference TRBV5-1 and TRBJ2-1): KAGVTQTPRYLIKTRGQQVTLSCSPISGHRSVSWYQQTPGQGLQFLFEYFSETQRNKGNFPGRFSGRQFSNSRSEMNVSTLELGDSALYLCASSLAGGGFNEQFFGPGTRLTVL.

The V and J genes are TRBV11-2 and TRBJ1-4, with D possibly being TRBD1 (5 bases). The CDR3 covers 16 residues. Trimming took 5 bases from V and 6 from J, leaving 19 bases between them. Germline V gene lookup returns CDR1 SGHAT and CDR2 FQNNGV. The CDR3 region is CASSGAFLNFDEKLFF. CDR3 nucleotide sequence: TGTGCCAGCAGCGGGGCTTTTTTAAATTTTGATGAAAAACTGTTTTTT.

The chain uses TRBV4-3 and TRBJ2-5; a possible D gene is TRBD2 (5 bases). Germline CDR1 and CDR2: LGHNA and YSLEER. V dropped 1 base and J dropped 4 bases, with 19 bases sitting between them. The CDR3 has 17 residues. The CDR3 protein is CASSQGPAPGWGETQYF. The CDR3 DNA reads TGCGCCAGCAGCCAAGGTCCCGCCCCGGGGTGGGGAGAGACCCAGTACTTC.

The V call is TRBV11-3, the J call TRBJ2-1; D is possibly TRBD1 (6 bases). This CDR3 has 13 amino acids. V was clipped by 9 bases and J by 7 bases, with 16 bases between them. Germline V gene lookup returns CDR1 SGHNT and CDR2 YENEEA. CDR3 sequence: CASQGLGSNEQFF. The CDR3 coding sequence is TGTGCCAGTCAGGGGTTGGGGTCTAATGAGCAGTTCTTC. The variable domain in full, with the rest retrieved from reference TRBV11-3 and TRBJ2-1, is EAGVVQSPRYKIIEKKQPVAFWCNPISGHNTLYWYLQNLGQGPELLIRYENEEAVDDSQLPKDRFSAERLKGVDSTLKIQPAELGDSAVYLCASQGLGSNEQFFGPGTRLTVL.

The J gene is TRBJ1-2, the V gene TRBV15, with D unresolved. Germline V gene data show CDR1 as LNHNV and CDR2 as YYDKDF (reference sequence). V was pared by 5 bases and J by 3 bases, with 13 bases between. This CDR3 is built from 14 residues. CDR3 DNA sequence: TGTGCCACCAGCCGGAGAGGCGGGGACTATGGCTACACCTTC. Translation: CATSRRGGDYGYTF.

The rearrangement uses TRBV18 and TRBJ1-6; D is unresolved. CDR1 and CDR2 from the germline V gene are KGHSH and LQKENI. V lost 2 bases, J lost 7 bases, and 9 bases lay in between. There are 14 residues in the CDR3. CDR3 residues: CASSPKEGNSPLHF. The DNA for the CDR3 is TGTGCCAGCTCACCAAAGGAGGGAAATTCACCCCTCCACTTT.